This TCR beta chain was profiled in a study of cytomegalovirus exposure and HLA in healthy donors. Germline CDR1 is SGHDT and CDR2 is YYEEEE. The V segment lost 4 bases and the J segment 4 bases; nucleotides outside the gene matches: 3. CDR3 size: 15 residues. Notes on the study in general: For most TCR beta V segments, an earlier analysis put the productive rate at about 90% or about 30% of the time. Other equally common chains were less clonally expanded than HLA-associated TCR beta chains, a later analysis showed.

Concerning this clone: Its target is unknown.

This PCR relied on a set of 60 Vbeta primers and 13 Jbeta primers. Generated by immunoSEQ multiplex PCR, the TCRdb table keeps only in-frame clones and is missing some. The sample carries about 38,000 clones, roughly 90% recorded once. J is TRBJ2-3 and V is TRBV5-6, with 13 bases that match TRBD2. The receptor's source is a middle-aged woman in good health and CMV-seropositive. Sequences were obtained from PBMCs. The CDR3 DNA reads as TGTGCCAGCAGCGTAACTAGCGGGGGGGCAGATACGCAGTATTTT. It yields the protein CASSVTSGGADTQYF.